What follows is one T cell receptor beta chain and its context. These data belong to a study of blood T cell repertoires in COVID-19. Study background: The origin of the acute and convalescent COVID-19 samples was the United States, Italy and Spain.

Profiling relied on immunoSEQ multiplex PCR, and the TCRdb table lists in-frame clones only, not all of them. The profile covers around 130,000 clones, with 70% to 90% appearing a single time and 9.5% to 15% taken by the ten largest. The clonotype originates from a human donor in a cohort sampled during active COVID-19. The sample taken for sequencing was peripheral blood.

The CDR3 nucleotides are TGTGCCAGCAGCTTTAGTCTAGCGGGGGACCGGGAGCAGTACTTC. Amino acid sequence: CASSFSLAGDREQYF. The genes are TRBV5-4 and TRBJ2-7, with 10 bases identical to TRBD2. Germline V lookup: CDR1 SGHNT, CDR2 YYREEE (reference sequence). The CDR3 contains 15 residues. Trimming removed 2 bases from V and 7 bases from J; junction bases left unmatched: 9.